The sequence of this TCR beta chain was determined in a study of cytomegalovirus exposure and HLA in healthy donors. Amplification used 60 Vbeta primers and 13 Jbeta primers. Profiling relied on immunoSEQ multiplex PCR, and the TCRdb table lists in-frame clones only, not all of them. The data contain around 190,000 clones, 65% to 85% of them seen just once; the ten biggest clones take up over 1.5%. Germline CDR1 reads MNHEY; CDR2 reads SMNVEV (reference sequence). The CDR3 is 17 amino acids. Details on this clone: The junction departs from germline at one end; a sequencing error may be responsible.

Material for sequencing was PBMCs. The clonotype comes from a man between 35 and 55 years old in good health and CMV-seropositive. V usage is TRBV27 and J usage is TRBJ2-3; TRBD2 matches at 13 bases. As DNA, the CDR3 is TGTGCCGGCAGTTTAAGGACTAGCGGGGGTGCTACAGATACGCAGTATTTT. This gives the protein CAGSLRTSGGATDTQYF.